These T cell receptor beta chains were read from a single sample in a study of blood T cells in healthy people across ages. MiXCR, run by TCRdb on the 5' RACE reads, gives a single entry per CDR3 protein. The sample comprises 1.5 million to 2 million distinct CDR3 sequences, roughly two fifths of which are singletons, and more than 20% rests with the top ten. The sample consisted of blood. These receptors all come from a human donor in good health. Each CDR3 is given with its conserved first and last residue. Fields, in order: V gene, D gene, clone size, J gene, CDR3 DNA, CDR3 protein. The D gene is left open where the match is weak. The size entry is marked missing in some rows and otherwise reads once, few, many or a size class.

v_call: TRBV10-3; d_call: .; clone_size: .; j_call: TRBJ1-5; cdr3_nt: TGTGCCATCAGTGAGTCTGCAGGGGGCAATCAGCCCCAGCATTTT; cdr3_aa: CAISESAGGNQPQHF
v_call: TRBV6-1; d_call: .; clone_size: .; j_call: TRBJ1-2; cdr3_nt: TGTGCCAGTAGTGAGGGTATCGTCTATGGCTACACCTTC; cdr3_aa: CASSEGIVYGYTF
v_call: TRBV12-5; d_call: TRBD2; clone_size: .; j_call: TRBJ2-2; cdr3_nt: TGTGCTAGTGGTTTGGTGTCTAGCGGGACCGGGGAGCTGTTTTTT; cdr3_aa: CASGLVSSGTGELFF
v_call: TRBV7-3; d_call: .; clone_size: .; j_call: TRBJ1-2; cdr3_nt: TGTGCCAACAGCTTGGACAGAAATAACTATGGCTACACCTTC; cdr3_aa: CANSLDRNNYGYTF
v_call: TRBV5-1; d_call: TRBD2; clone_size: .; j_call: TRBJ2-1; cdr3_nt: TGCGCCAGCAGCGTGGGGACTAGCGGGGGGGCGTATGAGCAGTTCTTC; cdr3_aa: CASSVGTSGGAYEQFF
v_call: TRBV2; d_call: .; clone_size: .; j_call: TRBJ2-3; cdr3_nt: TGTGCCAGCAGTCCCACAGGGCTCGAAGCAGATACGCAGTATTTT; cdr3_aa: CASSPTGLEADTQYF
v_call: TRBV29-1; d_call: .; clone_size: few; j_call: TRBJ1-4; cdr3_nt: TGCAGCGGTGCGAACAGGGCTGGTGATGAAAAACTGTTTTTT; cdr3_aa: CSGANRAGDEKLFF
v_call: TRBV4-3; d_call: .; clone_size: .; j_call: TRBJ2-1; cdr3_nt: TGCGCCAGCAGCTTCGGGGGAAAAAGTTACAATGAGCAGTTCTTC; cdr3_aa: CASSFGGKSYNEQFF
v_call: TRBV3-1; d_call: .; clone_size: .; j_call: TRBJ2-7; cdr3_nt: TGTGCCAGCAGCCCGAATCGGCGGGGGCCCTCCTACGAGCAGTACTTC; cdr3_aa: CASSPNRRGPSYEQYF
v_call: TRBV28; d_call: TRBD2; clone_size: .; j_call: TRBJ2-3; cdr3_nt: TGTGCCAGCGAAGTAAGGGTCCAGGGAGGGATTGGCACAGATACGCAGTATTTT; cdr3_aa: CASEVRVQGGIGTDTQYF
v_call: TRBV9; d_call: .; clone_size: few; j_call: TRBJ2-7; cdr3_nt: TGTGCCAGCAGCGTAGGTGGGACTCCAAGCTCCTACGAGCAGTACTTC; cdr3_aa: CASSVGGTPSSYEQYF
v_call: TRBV5-1; d_call: TRBD2; clone_size: once; j_call: TRBJ2-1; cdr3_nt: TGCACCAGCAGCCTTCGGGACTATCCCTACAATGAGCAGTTCTTC; cdr3_aa: CTSSLRDYPYNEQFF
v_call: TRBV5-1; d_call: .; clone_size: .; j_call: TRBJ1-5; cdr3_nt: TGCGCCAGCAGCTTGGAGTCTGGTTATAGTGATCAGCCCCAGCATTTT; cdr3_aa: CASSLESGYSDQPQHF
v_call: TRBV7-9; d_call: .; clone_size: few; j_call: TRBJ2-3; cdr3_nt: TGTGCCAGCAGCTTACACGGGGCAGATACGCAGTATTTT; cdr3_aa: CASSLHGADTQYF
v_call: TRBV6-2/TRBV6-3; d_call: .; clone_size: few; j_call: TRBJ1-2; cdr3_nt: TGTGCCAGCAGCATAGACAAACTGCAGGGGCTTTACGGCTACACCTTC; cdr3_aa: CASSIDKLQGLYGYTF
v_call: TRBV10-3; d_call: .; clone_size: .; j_call: TRBJ2-5; cdr3_nt: TGTGCCATCAGTGAGTCGTCAGAAGAGACCCAGTACTTC; cdr3_aa: CAISESSEETQYF
v_call: TRBV9; d_call: .; clone_size: .; j_call: TRBJ2-3; cdr3_nt: TGTGCCAGCAGCTACGGGGCTGGGGATACGCAGTATTTT; cdr3_aa: CASSYGAGDTQYF
v_call: TRBV13; d_call: .; clone_size: .; j_call: TRBJ2-3; cdr3_nt: TGTGCCAGCAGCTTAGAGGTCAGGAGGGAGGCGCAGTATTTT; cdr3_aa: CASSLEVRREAQYF
v_call: TRBV29-1; d_call: .; clone_size: .; j_call: TRBJ2-3; cdr3_nt: TGCAGCGGCTCCCGCGGGGTTCCAGATACGCAGTATTTT; cdr3_aa: CSGSRGVPDTQYF
v_call: TRBV5-1; d_call: .; clone_size: .; j_call: TRBJ2-3; cdr3_nt: TGCGCCAGCAGCTTTCCTTACAGGGCCATCCGCACAGATACGCAGTATTTT; cdr3_aa: CASSFPYRAIRTDTQYF
v_call: TRBV20-1; d_call: .; clone_size: few; j_call: TRBJ1-2; cdr3_nt: TGCAGTGCCAGCGCTTCCTTATCCGCCTACCTGGATGGCTACACCTTC; cdr3_aa: CSASASLSAYLDGYTF
v_call: TRBV4-2; d_call: TRBD2; clone_size: .; j_call: TRBJ2-3; cdr3_nt: TGTGCCAGCAGCCAGGAAGCGGGGGAAGGGGGCACAGATACGCAGTATTTT; cdr3_aa: CASSQEAGEGGTDTQYF
v_call: TRBV2; d_call: .; clone_size: once; j_call: TRBJ2-4; cdr3_nt: TGTGCCAGCAACGGGGGGCCTTACAATGAGCAGTACTTC; cdr3_aa: CASNGGPYNEQYF
v_call: TRBV7-7; d_call: .; clone_size: few; j_call: TRBJ2-3; cdr3_nt: TGTGCCAGCAGCCCCCGCCCCTCCAACGCAGATACGCAGTATTTT; cdr3_aa: CASSPRPSNADTQYF
v_call: TRBV20-1; d_call: .; clone_size: few; j_call: TRBJ2-3; cdr3_nt: TGCAGTGCTAGAGTCCACGGACGGTTCACTACTAGCACAGATACGCAGTATTTT; cdr3_aa: CSARVHGRFTTSTDTQYF
v_call: TRBV7-2; d_call: .; clone_size: .; j_call: TRBJ1-2; cdr3_nt: TGTGCCAGCAGCTTAGCCGGTCAAGTCGGAAGCGAATATGGCTACACCTTC; cdr3_aa: CASSLAGQVGSEYGYTF
v_call: TRBV5-1; d_call: TRBD1; clone_size: few; j_call: TRBJ1-2; cdr3_nt: TGCGCCAGCAGCCTCTCCGGGACAGCGGACTATGGCTACACCTTC; cdr3_aa: CASSLSGTADYGYTF
v_call: TRBV27; d_call: TRBD2; clone_size: .; j_call: TRBJ2-1; cdr3_nt: TGTGCCAGCAACCCCCTCGGGACTAGACGCGGAAATGAGCAGTTCTTC; cdr3_aa: CASNPLGTRRGNEQFF